This is a list of T cell receptor beta chains from one sample in a study of circulating and synovial CD4+ cells in juvenile arthritis. TCRdb keeps only in-frame clones here, not all; method: immunoSEQ multiplex PCR. This table has approximately 3,600 clones, about 87% appearing once. Sequenced material: CD4+ T cells from synovial fluid. The receptors here all came from a human donor with juvenile idiopathic arthritis. The CDR3 runs from the conserved cysteine through the conserved F or W. Fields, in order: V gene, D gene, clone size, J gene, CDR3 DNA, CDR3 protein. A D gene is named only where the DNA matches it firmly. Some rows mark clone size as missing; the rest say once, few, many or name a class of expanded clone.

TRBV4-3	-	-	TRBJ1-2	TGCGCCAGCAGCCAAGCGCTGCAGGGTACAAACTATGGCTACACCTTC	CASSQALQGTNYGYTF
TRBV5-4	TRBD2	-	TRBJ2-3	TGTGCCAGCAGCCCTCGTAGCGGGAGGGCCCACCCAGATACGCAGTATTTT	CASSPRSGRAHPDTQYF
TRBV5-6	TRBD2	-	TRBJ2-5	TGTGCCAGCAGCTCACCTAGCGGTCAAGAGACCCAGTACTTC	CASSSPSGQETQYF
TRBV14	TRBD1	once	TRBJ1-4	TGTGCCAGCAGCCGAACCCAGGGGGGATGGAGTGAAAAACTGTTTTTT	CASSRTQGGWSEKLFF
TRBV19	-	-	TRBJ2-3	TGTGCCAGTAGCCCCAGAACTATTCGCACAGATACGCAGTATTTT	CASSPRTIRTDTQYF
TRBV28	-	-	TRBJ2-7	TGTGCCAGCAGTTTGGGGCAGGGAAGCTCCTACGAGCAGTACTTC	CASSLGQGSSYEQYF
TRBV27	TRBD1	-	TRBJ1-6	TGTGCCAGCAGGGCTAAACGGGACAGCTATAATTCACCCCTCCACTTT	CASRAKRDSYNSPLHF
TRBV5-4	TRBD1	-	TRBJ1-4	TGTGCCAGCGGAAAAGAGGGGGCGAGGAATGAAAAACTGTTTTTT	CASGKEGARNEKLFF
TRBV27	TRBD2	once	TRBJ2-7	TGTGCCAGCAGCTTGGACCGGGGGGAACTAGCCTACGAGCAGTACTTC	CASSLDRGELAYEQYF
TRBV2	-	-	TRBJ1-5	TGTGCCAGCAGTTCATCGGGACAGCCCCAGCATTTT	CASSSSGQPQHF
TRBV6-5	-	-	TRBJ1-1	TGTGCCAGCAGTATACAGCAAAGGAACACTGAAGCTTTCTTT	CASSIQQRNTEAFF